The rows below give T cell receptor beta chains drawn from one sample of a study of T cell responses to AZD1222 COVID-19 vaccine. TCRdb's table, derived via immunoSEQ multiplex PCR, lists solely in-frame clones and lacks some. The sample includes about 100,000 clones, 92% of them seen just once. This specimen consisted of peripheral blood, obtained 28 days after the second AZD1222 dose. These receptors originate from an adult who received the AZD1222 COVID-19 vaccine. The CDR3 runs from the conserved cysteine through the conserved F or W. A D gene is named only where the DNA matches it firmly. Size values are once, few and many counts, or a class for expanded clones, and some rows have none.

clone size: .; V gene: TRBV7-9; J gene: TRBJ1-4; D gene: TRBD1; CDR3 DNA: TGTGCCAGCAGCTTCGGGACAGGAAATGAAAAACTGTTTTTT; CDR3 protein: CASSFGTGNEKLFF
clone size: once; V gene: TRBV6-6; J gene: TRBJ1-1; D gene: .; CDR3 DNA: TGTGCCAGCAGTTCGACGCTGAACACTGAAGCTTTCTTT; CDR3 protein: CASSSTLNTEAFF
clone size: once; V gene: TRBV7-2; J gene: TRBJ2-7; D gene: TRBD2; CDR3 DNA: TGTGCCAGCAGCTTAGACGTCGGGGGGGCCTACGAGCAGTACTTC; CDR3 protein: CASSLDVGGAYEQYF
clone size: .; V gene: TRBV20-1; J gene: TRBJ2-7; D gene: TRBD2; CDR3 DNA: TGCAGTGCTAGTTGGGCTAGCGGGGGGCTAGCCTACGAGCAGTACTTC; CDR3 protein: CSASWASGGLAYEQYF
clone size: .; V gene: TRBV7-9; J gene: TRBJ1-1; D gene: TRBD1; CDR3 DNA: TGTGCCAGCACCTTGGGACAGGTTGAAACTGAAGCTTTCTTT; CDR3 protein: CASTLGQVETEAFF
clone size: .; V gene: TRBV7-2; J gene: TRBJ2-5; D gene: .; CDR3 DNA: TGTGCCAGCAGCTTAACAGGCCTCCAAGAGACCCAGTACTTC; CDR3 protein: CASSLTGLQETQYF
clone size: .; V gene: TRBV5-1; J gene: TRBJ2-7; D gene: .; CDR3 DNA: TGCGCCAGCAGCTTGGGTACAGAAGGCTACGAGCAGTACTTC; CDR3 protein: CASSLGTEGYEQYF
clone size: .; V gene: TRBV29-1; J gene: TRBJ1-4; D gene: .; CDR3 DNA: TGCAGCGTCGCAGCCTCCCCTAATGAAAAACTGTTTTTT; CDR3 protein: CSVAASPNEKLFF
clone size: .; V gene: TRBV5-1; J gene: TRBJ1-1; D gene: .; CDR3 DNA: TGCGCCAGCACGGGACAATTGAACACTGAAGCTTTCTTT; CDR3 protein: CASTGQLNTEAFF
clone size: .; V gene: TRBV2; J gene: TRBJ1-4; D gene: .; CDR3 DNA: TGTGCCAGCAGTCAACCAGGGTTTAATGAAAAACTGTTTTTT; CDR3 protein: CASSQPGFNEKLFF
clone size: .; V gene: TRBV6-5; J gene: TRBJ1-5; D gene: .; CDR3 DNA: TGTGCCAGCAGCTCGCGGGATAGCAATCAGCCCCAGCATTTT; CDR3 protein: CASSSRDSNQPQHF